These 20 T cell receptor beta chains share one sample of origin, sequenced in a study of cytomegalovirus exposure and HLA in healthy donors (dated by TCRdb to 2016 to 2017). Libraries were prepared through the immunoSEQ multiplex PCR assay. A mixture of 60 forward primers for TCR Vbeta segments and 13 reverse primers for TCR Jbeta segments was used in the multiplex PCR. TCRdb retrieved this table from immuneACCESS and kept in-frame rearrangements only. Not all clones are present; in checked studies, unresolved V genes account for under half, and no reason is known for the remainder. The sample has 150,000 or so clones on record. Clones ranked in the top ten supply around 1.6% of the sample. Sequencing was done on a sample of PBMCs. The receptors were sampled from a woman aged 45-65 years in good health and CMV-seronegative.

The chain is built from TRBV5-6 and TRBJ2-7; 8 bases fit TRBD1. CDR1 is SGHDT, CDR2 YYEEEE, per germline. V lost 0 bases to trimming and J lost 1 base; unmatched junction nucleotides: 3. The length of the CDR3 is 15 residues. The CDR3 is CASSLGQGASYEQYF. CDR3 in DNA: TGTGCCAGCAGCTTGGGCCAGGGGGCGTCCTACGAGCAGTACTTC.

The rearrangement joins TRBV4-2 to TRBJ1-1; D might be TRBD1 (6 bases). Germline V gene lookup returns CDR1 LGHNA and CDR2 YNFKEQ. The CDR3 runs to 14 residues. Trimming took off 1 base at V and 0 bases at J, with 6 bases between the two ends. The CDR3 DNA is TGTGCCAGCAGCCAAGGGACAGTGAACACTGAAGCTTTCTTT. This gives the protein CASSQGTVNTEAFF.

The chain couples TRBV27 to TRBJ1-2, with TRBD1 matching 10 bases. In germline, CDR1 is MNHEY, CDR2 SMNVEV (reference sequence). This CDR3 has 16 amino acids. V gave up 4 bases and J gave up 4 bases; unmatched junction bases: 9. In DNA, the CDR3 is TGTGCCAGCAGTTCGGCGACAGGGGGCCAGGGCTATGGCTACACCTTC. Amino acid sequence: CASSSATGGQGYGYTF.

The chain is built from TRBV18 and TRBJ1-2; 9 nucleotides match TRBD1. The V gene end was trimmed by 3 bases and the J gene end by 5 bases; junction bases not matched to a gene: 4. CDR1 KGHSH and CDR2 LQKENI come from the germline V gene. CDR3 length equals 14 residues. CDR3 sequence reads: CASSPGQGQYGYTF. CDR3 nucleotide sequence: TGTGCCAGCTCACCGGGACAGGGTCAATATGGCTACACCTTC.

V usage is TRBV18 and J usage is TRBJ1-2; D possibly corresponds to TRBD1 (5 bases). CDR3 size: 16 residues. With 2 bases removed from V and 5 bases from J, the gap between germline ends came to 18 bases. The germline V gene encodes CDR1 KGHSH and CDR2 LQKENI. CDR3 nucleotide sequence: TGTGCCAGCTCACCATTCCTCGACAGCCAGTCTTATGGCTACACCTTC. It codes for CASSPFLDSQSYGYTF.

The rearrangement joins TRBV19 to TRBJ2-7; TRBD1 agrees at 10 bases. This CDR3 has 14 residues. The ends lost 7 bases at V and 0 bases at J; junction bases unmatched: 3. Germline-derived CDR1 and CDR2 are LNHDA and SQIVND (reference sequence). DNA of the CDR3: TGTGCCAGTAACGGACAGGGGGGCTCCTACGAGCAGTACTTC. This codes for CASNGQGGSYEQYF.

The rearrangement links TRBV7-2 to TRBJ1-5, with D possibly TRBD1 on 5 matching bases. Trimming shortened V by 4 bases and J by 6 bases, and 16 bases separated the two germline ends. The CDR3 is 15 residues long. Per germline, CDR1 SGHTA and CDR2 FQGNSA. This chain's CDR3 is CASSSDSGEVQPQHF. The CDR3 region has the DNA TGTGCCAGCAGCTCAGACAGTGGGGAGGTTCAGCCCCAGCATTTT.

The chain links TRBV13 to TRBJ2-2, with 9 bases identical to TRBD2. The CDR3 consists of 15 residues. The germline V gene has CDR1 PRHDT and CDR2 FYEKMQ (reference sequence). The V segment lost 6 bases and the J segment 6 bases; nucleotides outside the gene matches: 8. The CDR3 nucleotides read TGTGCCAGCAGGCCCGGGACTAGCCTACCCGGGGAGCTGTTTTTT. This codes for CASRPGTSLPGELFF. The full variable domain, rest sourced from reference TRBV13 and TRBJ2-2, is AAGVIQSPRHLIKEKRETATLKCYPIPRHDTVYWYQQGPGQDPQFLISFYEKMQSDKGSIPDRFSAQQFSDYHSELNMSSLELGDSALYFCASRPGTSLPGELFFGEGSRLTVL.

The chain links TRBV28 to TRBJ1-1, with 8 bases identical to TRBD1. Trimming removed 9 bases from V and 0 bases from J; junction bases left unmatched: 9. This CDR3 is built from 15 residues. Germline-derived CDR1 and CDR2 are MDHEN and SYDVKM. In DNA, the CDR3 is TGTGCCAGTCTCCGGGACAGGACGATGAACACTGAAGCTTTCTTT. Amino acids: CASLRDRTMNTEAFF.

This chain uses TRBV28 with TRBJ2-5; 7 bases match TRBD2. CDR1 is MDHEN, CDR2 SYDVKM, per germline. The CDR3 is made up of 12 amino acids. The V and J ends lost 8 bases and 4 bases, in that order; junction bases with no gene match: 4. CDR3: CASGEGRETQYF. The CDR3 DNA is TGTGCCAGCGGGGAGGGGCGAGAGACCCAGTACTTC.

This rearrangement joins TRBV5-4 to TRBJ2-7; no clear D gene. Between the trimmed V and J ends, which lost 3 bases and 1 base, there was a span of 2 bases. The CDR3 totals 11 residues. Per the germline V gene, CDR1 is SGHNT and CDR2 is YYREEE (reference sequence). CDR3 protein: CASSSSYEQYF. For the CDR3, the DNA is TGTGCCAGCAGCTCGTCCTACGAGCAGTACTTC.

The chain carries TRBV9 and TRBJ1-2, with D possibly matching TRBD1 (5 bases). The CDR3 spans 16 residues. CDR1 SGDLS and CDR2 YYNGEE come from the germline V gene. Trimming cost V 4 bases and J 0 bases, with 16 bases left between them. The CDR3 region has the DNA TGTGCCAGCAGCTCGGCAGGGACTCTAGCTAACTATGGCTACACCTTC. This encodes CASSSAGTLANYGYTF. Looking up the rest from reference TRBV9 and TRBJ1-2 gives the full variable domain: DSGVTQTPKHLITATGQRVTLRCSPRSGDLSVYWYQQSLDQGLQFLIQYYNGEERAKGNILERFSAQQFPDLHSELNLSSLELGDSALYFCASSSAGTLANYGYTFGSGTRLTVV.

J is TRBJ2-7 and V is TRBV9, with TRBD1 as a possible D gene (6 bases). The CDR3 has 15 amino acids. CDR1 SGDLS and CDR2 YYNGEE come from the germline V gene. V lost 4 bases and J lost 2, with 16 bases in between. The CDR3 region is CASSPRSRDTYEQYF. In DNA form, the CDR3 reads TGTGCCAGCAGCCCCCGCAGCAGGGACACCTACGAGCAGTACTTC.

V gene TRBV30 combines with J gene TRBJ1-2, with 9 bases aligning to TRBD1. V was pared by 8 bases and J by 5 bases, with 9 bases of the junction left unmatched. The germline V gene has CDR1 GTSNPN and CDR2 SVGIG (reference sequence). CDR3 length: 13 residues. CDR3 DNA: TGTGCCCACCCGGGACAGGGCACATATGGCTACACCTTC. It encodes CAHPGQGTYGYTF.

The chain recombines TRBV10-3 with TRBJ2-6, with D possibly matching TRBD1 (6 bases). This CDR3 contains 18 residues. Germline V gives CDR1 ENHRY, CDR2 SYGVKD. V lost 0 bases, J lost 0 bases, and 12 bases lay in between. The CDR3 reads CAISESGRGSSGANVLTF. CDR3 nucleotide sequence: TGTGCCATCAGTGAGTCAGGCAGGGGAAGCTCTGGGGCCAACGTCCTGACTTTC.

V usage is TRBV7-6 and J usage is TRBJ1-6; TRBD1 agrees at 12 bases. V was clipped by 1 base and J by 7 bases; unmatched bases: 8. The length of the CDR3 is 18 residues. Germline CDR1 reads SGHVS; CDR2 reads FNYEAQ. DNA of the CDR3: TGTGCCAGCAGCTTAGTCGGGACAGGGGGCATAGGGAATTCACCCCTCCACTTT. Amino acids: CASSLVGTGGIGNSPLHF.

The CDR3 region is CASSDPTSIYEQFF. DNA of the CDR3: TGTGCCAGCAGTGATCCGACTAGCATCTATGAGCAGTTCTTC. V and J are TRBV6-1 and TRBJ2-1; 7 bases align to TRBD2. Germline lookup yields CDR1 MNHNS and CDR2 SASEGT. The ends lost 3 bases at V and 8 bases at J; junction bases unmatched: 7. The CDR3 is made up of 14 amino acids.

The chain carries TRBV7-2 and TRBJ2-7; 12 bases fit TRBD2. Germline V gene sequence: CDR1 SGHTA, CDR2 FQGNSA. The length of the CDR3 is 16 residues. Unmatched junction bases numbered 5, after V lost 1 base and J lost 4 bases. Here the CDR3 reads CASSLVGLAGLYEQYF. Here the CDR3 DNA reads TGTGCCAGCAGCTTAGTAGGACTAGCGGGACTATACGAGCAGTACTTC.

This chain joins TRBV9 and TRBJ2-5; 7 bases match TRBD2. The CDR3 loop spans 14 amino acids. With 0 bases clipped from V and 4 bases from J, the junction kept 3 bases outside the gene matches. Germline V gives CDR1 SGDLS, CDR2 YYNGEE. The CDR3 DNA sequence: TGTGCCAGCAGCGTAGGCGGGGGAGTAGAGACCCAGTACTTC. Its protein is CASSVGGGVETQYF. The complete variable domain, with remaining parts taken from reference TRBV9 and TRBJ2-5, reads DSGVTQTPKHLITATGQRVTLRCSPRSGDLSVYWYQQSLDQGLQFLIQYYNGEERAKGNILERFSAQQFPDLHSELNLSSLELGDSALYFCASSVGGGVETQYFGPGTRLLVL.

The chain joins TRBV7-2 to TRBJ2-3; 12 bases agree with TRBD2. J was trimmed by 6 bases and V by 3 bases; bases with no gene match: 7. Germline V lookup: CDR1 SGHTA, CDR2 FQGNSA. This CDR3 has 16 residues. CDR3 nucleotides: TGTGCCAGCAGCTTCCTTCTAGCGGGAGGGGTGGATACGCAGTATTTT. This encodes CASSFLLAGGVDTQYF.